This is a list of T cell receptor beta chains from one sample in a study of blood T cells in healthy people across ages. MiXCR, run by TCRdb on the 5' RACE reads, gives a single entry per CDR3 protein. The sample lists roughly 1,700,000 distinct CDR3 sequences; roughly 28% were seen once. The sequencing input was blood. Receptors originate from a woman younger than 45 in good health. Both conserved end residues are part of each CDR3. The D gene is left open where the match is weak. The listing skips clone size in some rows; elsewhere it reads once, few, many or a size class.

d_call: TRBD2
j_call: TRBJ2-1
v_call: TRBV7-3
clone_size: many
cdr3_nt: TGTGCCAGCAGCTCTTCGGGACTAGCGGGGGGCCGTGAGCAGTTCTTC
cdr3_aa: CASSSSGLAGGREQFF

d_call: NA
j_call: TRBJ1-5
v_call: TRBV25-1
clone_size: few
cdr3_nt: TGTGCCAGCAGTGAATCCGGGACACCCAATCAGCCCCAGCATTTT
cdr3_aa: CASSESGTPNQPQHF

d_call: NA
j_call: TRBJ1-1
v_call: TRBV6-6
clone_size: once
cdr3_nt: TGTGCCAGCAGTTACCATCCAAACGAAGCTTTCTTT
cdr3_aa: CASSYHPNEAFF

d_call: NA
j_call: TRBJ2-2
v_call: TRBV12-3/TRBV12-4
clone_size: NA
cdr3_nt: TGTGCCAGCAGTTTACAGCCAGGAATAACCGGGGAGCTGTTTTTT
cdr3_aa: CASSLQPGITGELFF

d_call: TRBD1
j_call: TRBJ2-7
v_call: TRBV5-1
clone_size: many
cdr3_nt: TGCGCCAGCAGCTCAACGACAGGGAGCTCCTACGAGCAGTACTTC
cdr3_aa: CASSSTTGSSYEQYF

d_call: NA
j_call: TRBJ2-3
v_call: TRBV7-6
clone_size: once
cdr3_nt: TGTGCCAACAGCTTAGCGGGGACAGGGCGGCATACGCAGTATTTT
cdr3_aa: CANSLAGTGRHTQYF

d_call: NA
j_call: TRBJ1-1
v_call: TRBV5-1
clone_size: few
cdr3_nt: TGCGCCAGCAGCGCACTTCCGGGACGGAACACTGAAGCTTTCTTT
cdr3_aa: CASSALPGRNTEAFF

d_call: NA
j_call: TRBJ2-3
v_call: TRBV9
clone_size: NA
cdr3_nt: TGTGCCAGCAGCGTAGGCGGGGATCCAGATACGCAGTATTTT
cdr3_aa: CASSVGGDPDTQYF

d_call: TRBD2
j_call: TRBJ2-7
v_call: TRBV20-1
clone_size: many
cdr3_nt: TGCAGTGCCCGCTCCTCTAGCGGGAAGGGCTACGAGCAGTACTTC
cdr3_aa: CSARSSSGKGYEQYF

d_call: NA
j_call: TRBJ2-5
v_call: TRBV15
clone_size: NA
cdr3_nt: TGTGCCACCAGCAGAGACCGGGGGACCTCAGAGACCCAGTACTTC
cdr3_aa: CATSRDRGTSETQYF

d_call: TRBD2
j_call: TRBJ2-5
v_call: TRBV6-2/TRBV6-3
clone_size: many
cdr3_nt: TGTGCCAGCAGTTACGCCCTAGCGGGGGAGACCCAGTACTTC
cdr3_aa: CASSYALAGETQYF

d_call: NA
j_call: TRBJ1-5
v_call: TRBV28
clone_size: few
cdr3_nt: TGTGCCTCCCTCCCGGGGCAGGGAAGAAATCAGCCCCAGCATTTT
cdr3_aa: CASLPGQGRNQPQHF

d_call: NA
j_call: TRBJ1-3
v_call: TRBV12-5
clone_size: NA
cdr3_nt: TGTGCTAGTGGTTTCCACATAAAGGGCAGGGAGGTCTCTGGAAACACCATATATTTT
cdr3_aa: CASGFHIKGREVSGNTIYF

d_call: NA
j_call: TRBJ2-5
v_call: TRBV29-1
clone_size: many
cdr3_nt: TGCAGCGTCAAGCTCGCGGAAGCGGAGACCCAGTACTTC
cdr3_aa: CSVKLAEAETQYF

d_call: TRBD2
j_call: TRBJ2-1
v_call: TRBV20-1
clone_size: few
cdr3_nt: TGCAGTGCTCCTTCTCTAGCGGGCTACTCCTACAATGAGCAGTTCTTC
cdr3_aa: CSAPSLAGYSYNEQFF

d_call: NA
j_call: TRBJ2-1
v_call: TRBV20-1
clone_size: NA
cdr3_nt: TGCAGTGCTTGGCTGGCGGTAGGGAGGAATGAGCAGTTCTTC
cdr3_aa: CSAWLAVGRNEQFF

d_call: NA
j_call: TRBJ1-6
v_call: TRBV28
clone_size: few
cdr3_nt: TGTGCCAGCAGTCTCTCAGCGCCACGCTCACCCCTCCACTTT
cdr3_aa: CASSLSAPRSPLHF

d_call: NA
j_call: TRBJ2-5
v_call: TRBV20-1
clone_size: NA
cdr3_nt: TGCAGCGCCCCCGAGGGGATGAAACAAGAGACCCAGTACTTC
cdr3_aa: CSAPEGMKQETQYF

d_call: NA
j_call: TRBJ2-6
v_call: TRBV7-9
clone_size: many
cdr3_nt: TGTGCCAGCAGCTTAGGACCAGGGGGGGCCAACGTCCTGACTTTC
cdr3_aa: CASSLGPGGANVLTF

d_call: NA
j_call: TRBJ1-5
v_call: TRBV18
clone_size: few
cdr3_nt: TGTGCCAGCTCACCACAAAGTACGGGAAGCGAACAGCCCCAGCATTTT
cdr3_aa: CASSPQSTGSEQPQHF

d_call: NA
j_call: TRBJ2-2
v_call: TRBV10-2
clone_size: NA
cdr3_nt: TGCGCCAGCTTCGGGAGCACCGGGGAGCTGTTTTTT
cdr3_aa: CASFGSTGELFF

d_call: TRBD2
j_call: TRBJ2-5
v_call: TRBV5-1
clone_size: many
cdr3_nt: TGCGCCAGCGGCACCCTTGTAGCGGGTGCCACACAAGAGACCCAGTACTTC
cdr3_aa: CASGTLVAGATQETQYF

d_call: TRBD2
j_call: TRBJ2-3
v_call: TRBV6-1
clone_size: NA
cdr3_nt: TGTGCCAGCACCCGACCGAGACTAGCGGGGGCCCTTAGCACAGATACGCAGTATTTT
cdr3_aa: CASTRPRLAGALSTDTQYF

d_call: TRBD1
j_call: TRBJ2-3
v_call: TRBV12-3/TRBV12-4
clone_size: NA
cdr3_nt: TGTGCCAGCAGCCGGACAGGAGACACAGATACGCAGTATTTT
cdr3_aa: CASSRTGDTDTQYF

d_call: NA
j_call: TRBJ1-1
v_call: TRBV29-1
clone_size: NA
cdr3_nt: TGCAGCGTTGAAGAGGGACGGTTAAGGACTGAAGCTTTCTTT
cdr3_aa: CSVEEGRLRTEAFF

d_call: NA
j_call: TRBJ2-4
v_call: TRBV3-1
clone_size: NA
cdr3_nt: TGTGCCAGCAGCCCTGGCCGGACTTCTTCCTACAATGAGCAGTACTTC
cdr3_aa: CASSPGRTSSYNEQYF

d_call: TRBD1
j_call: TRBJ2-1
v_call: TRBV28
clone_size: few
cdr3_nt: TGTGCCAGCACTTCAGGACAGGGGAGCAATGAGCAGTTCTTC
cdr3_aa: CASTSGQGSNEQFF

d_call: TRBD2
j_call: TRBJ2-5
v_call: TRBV25-1
clone_size: NA
cdr3_nt: TGTGCCAGCATGGATAGCGGGAGGGCCGTCAATGAGCAGTACTTC
cdr3_aa: CASMDSGRAVNEQYF

d_call: NA
j_call: TRBJ1-2
v_call: TRBV28
clone_size: many
cdr3_nt: TGTGCCAGCAACCCTAGTCTCGGGACACTCTATGGCTACACCTTC
cdr3_aa: CASNPSLGTLYGYTF

d_call: NA
j_call: TRBJ1-2
v_call: TRBV20-1
clone_size: NA
cdr3_nt: TGCAGTGCGCCTACAGTAAATGGCTACACCTTC
cdr3_aa: CSAPTVNGYTF

d_call: TRBD1
j_call: TRBJ1-4
v_call: TRBV3-1
clone_size: NA
cdr3_nt: TGTGCCAGCAGCCAATCCGGGACAGGCCACCGTAATGAAAAACTGTTTTTT
cdr3_aa: CASSQSGTGHRNEKLFF

d_call: TRBD1
j_call: TRBJ2-4
v_call: TRBV28
clone_size: NA
cdr3_nt: TGTGCCGGCAGCTTACCCTGGACAGGGCGAAACATTCAGTATTTC
cdr3_aa: CAGSLPWTGRNIQYF

d_call: NA
j_call: TRBJ1-2
v_call: TRBV13
clone_size: few
cdr3_nt: TGTGCCAGCAGCCCCCGGGAGAAGGATGGCTACACCTTC
cdr3_aa: CASSPREKDGYTF

d_call: NA
j_call: TRBJ2-1
v_call: TRBV4-3
clone_size: NA
cdr3_nt: TGCGCCAGCAGACTACTGACTAGGAATGAGCAGTTCTTC
cdr3_aa: CASRLLTRNEQFF

d_call: NA
j_call: TRBJ1-4
v_call: TRBV6-5
clone_size: NA
cdr3_nt: TGTGCCAGCAGTTACTCCGGACTAGCAACTAATGAAAAACTGTTTTTT
cdr3_aa: CASSYSGLATNEKLFF

d_call: TRBD1
j_call: TRBJ1-6
v_call: TRBV2
clone_size: few
cdr3_nt: TGTGCCAGCAGAGGCCCCGGGACAGAGAATTCACCCCTCCACTTT
cdr3_aa: CASRGPGTENSPLHF

d_call: TRBD1
j_call: TRBJ1-1
v_call: TRBV5-1
clone_size: few
cdr3_nt: TGCGCCAGCAGCTTGGAGCCCGGGACAGCAGGGGCTGAAGCTTTCTTT
cdr3_aa: CASSLEPGTAGAEAFF